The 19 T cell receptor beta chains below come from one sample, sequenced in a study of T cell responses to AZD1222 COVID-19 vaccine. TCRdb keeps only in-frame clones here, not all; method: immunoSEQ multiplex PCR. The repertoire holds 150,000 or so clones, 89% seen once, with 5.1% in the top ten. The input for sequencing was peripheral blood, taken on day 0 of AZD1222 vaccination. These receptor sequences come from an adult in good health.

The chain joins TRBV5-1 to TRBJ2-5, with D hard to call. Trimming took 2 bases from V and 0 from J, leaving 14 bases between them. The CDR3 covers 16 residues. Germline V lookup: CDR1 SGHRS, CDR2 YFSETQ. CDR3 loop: CASSLMSAVDQETQYF. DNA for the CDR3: TGCGCCAGCAGCTTAATGTCCGCGGTAGACCAAGAGACCCAGTACTTC.

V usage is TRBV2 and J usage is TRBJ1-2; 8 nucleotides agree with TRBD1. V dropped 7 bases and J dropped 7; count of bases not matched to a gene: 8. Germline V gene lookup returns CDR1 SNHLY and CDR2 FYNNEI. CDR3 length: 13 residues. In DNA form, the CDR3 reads TGTGCCAGCACCGTCGGACAGGGTCTTGGCTACACCTTC. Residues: CASTVGQGLGYTF.

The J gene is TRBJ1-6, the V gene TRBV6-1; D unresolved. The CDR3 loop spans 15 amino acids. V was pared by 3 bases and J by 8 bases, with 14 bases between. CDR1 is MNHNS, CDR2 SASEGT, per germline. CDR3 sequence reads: CASSELELKDSPLHF. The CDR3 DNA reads TGTGCCAGCAGTGAGTTGGAACTAAAGGATTCACCCCTCCACTTT.

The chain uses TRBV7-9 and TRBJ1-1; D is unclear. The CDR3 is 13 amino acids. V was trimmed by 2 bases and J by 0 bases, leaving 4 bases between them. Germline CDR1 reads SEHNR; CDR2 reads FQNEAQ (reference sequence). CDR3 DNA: TGTGCCAGCAGCTTATCGGTGAACACTGAAGCTTTCTTT. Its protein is CASSLSVNTEAFF.

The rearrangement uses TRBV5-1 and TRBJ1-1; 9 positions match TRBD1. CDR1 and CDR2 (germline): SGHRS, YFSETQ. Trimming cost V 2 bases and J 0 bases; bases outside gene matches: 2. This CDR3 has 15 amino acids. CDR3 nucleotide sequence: TGCGCCAGCAGCTTAGGACAGGGGATGAACACTGAAGCTTTCTTT. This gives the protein CASSLGQGMNTEAFF.

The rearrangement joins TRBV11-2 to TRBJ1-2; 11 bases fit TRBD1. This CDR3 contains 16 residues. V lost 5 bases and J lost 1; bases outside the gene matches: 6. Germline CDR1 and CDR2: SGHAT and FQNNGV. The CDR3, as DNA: TGTGCCAGCAGCCCCTGGACAGGGGGCGTTAACTATGGCTACACCTTC. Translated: CASSPWTGGVNYGYTF. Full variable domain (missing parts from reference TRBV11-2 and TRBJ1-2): EAGVAQSPRYKIIEKRQSVAFWCNPISGHATLYWYQQILGQGPKLLIQFQNNGVVDDSQLPKDRFSAERLKGVDSTLKIQPAKLEDSAVYLCASSPWTGGVNYGYTFGSGTRLTVV.

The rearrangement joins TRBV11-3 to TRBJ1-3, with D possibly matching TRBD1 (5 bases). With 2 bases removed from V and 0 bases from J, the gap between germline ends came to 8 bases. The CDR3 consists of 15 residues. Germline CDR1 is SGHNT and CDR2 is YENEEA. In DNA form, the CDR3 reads TGTGCCAGCAGCTTACAAACAGGCTCTGGAAACACCATATATTTT. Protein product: CASSLQTGSGNTIYF. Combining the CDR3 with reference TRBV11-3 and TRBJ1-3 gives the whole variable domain EAGVVQSPRYKIIEKKQPVAFWCNPISGHNTLYWYLQNLGQGPELLIRYENEEAVDDSQLPKDRFSAERLKGVDSTLKIQPAELGDSAVYLCASSLQTGSGNTIYFGEGSWLTVV.

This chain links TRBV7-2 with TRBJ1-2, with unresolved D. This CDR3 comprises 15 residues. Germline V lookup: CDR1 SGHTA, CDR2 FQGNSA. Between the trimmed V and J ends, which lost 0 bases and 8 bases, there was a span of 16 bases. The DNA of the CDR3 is TGTGCCAGCAGCTTAGCAGTCCGGAGTGTCGGGGGCTACACCTTC. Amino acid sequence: CASSLAVRSVGGYTF. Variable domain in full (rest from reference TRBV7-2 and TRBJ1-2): GAGVSQSPSNKVTEKGKDVELRCDPISGHTALYWYRQSLGQGLEFLIYFQGNSAPDKSGLPSDRFSAERTGGSVSTLTIQRTQQEDSAVYLCASSLAVRSVGGYTFGSGTRLTVV.

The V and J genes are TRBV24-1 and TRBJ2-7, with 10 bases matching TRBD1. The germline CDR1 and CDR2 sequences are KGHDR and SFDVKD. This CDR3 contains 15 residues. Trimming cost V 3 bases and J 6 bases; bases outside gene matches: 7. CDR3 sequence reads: CATSDETGGQGEQYF. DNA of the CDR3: TGTGCCACCAGTGATGAGACAGGGGGCCAGGGCGAGCAGTACTTC.

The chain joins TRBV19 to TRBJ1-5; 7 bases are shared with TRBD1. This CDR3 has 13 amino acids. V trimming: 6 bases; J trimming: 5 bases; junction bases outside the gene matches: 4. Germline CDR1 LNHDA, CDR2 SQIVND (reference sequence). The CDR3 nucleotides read TGTGCCAGTAGCCGGGACAGAGATCAGCCCCAGCATTTT. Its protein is CASSRDRDQPQHF.

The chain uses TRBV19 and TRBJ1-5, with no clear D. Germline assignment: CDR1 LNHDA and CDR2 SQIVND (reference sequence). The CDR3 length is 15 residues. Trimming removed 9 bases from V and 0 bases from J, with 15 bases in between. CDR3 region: CASTRATPSNQPQHF. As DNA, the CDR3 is TGTGCCAGCACGAGGGCGACTCCTAGCAATCAGCCCCAGCATTTT.

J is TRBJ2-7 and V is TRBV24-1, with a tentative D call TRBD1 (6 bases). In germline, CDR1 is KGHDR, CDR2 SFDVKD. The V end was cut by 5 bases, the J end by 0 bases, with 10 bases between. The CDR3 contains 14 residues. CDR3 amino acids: CATSGTESSYEQYF. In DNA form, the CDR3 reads TGTGCCACCAGTGGGACAGAGAGCTCCTACGAGCAGTACTTC.

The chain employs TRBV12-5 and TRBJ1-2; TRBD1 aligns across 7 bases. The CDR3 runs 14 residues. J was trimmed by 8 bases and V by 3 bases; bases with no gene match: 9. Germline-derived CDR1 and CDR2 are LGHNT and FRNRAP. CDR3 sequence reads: CASGLTGAFQGYTF. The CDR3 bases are TGTGCTAGTGGTTTAACAGGGGCATTTCAAGGCTACACCTTC.

The CDR3 bases are TGTGCCAGCATTCCGACCGGGACACATAACGCTGAAGCTTTCTTT. It encodes CASIPTGTHNAEAFF. The chain combines TRBV27 with TRBJ1-1; maybe TRBD1 (6 bases). The CDR3 consists of 15 residues. Trimming cost V 7 bases and J 6 bases, with 21 bases left between them. The V gene's germline CDR1 is MNHEY and CDR2 SMNVEV (reference sequence).

The CDR3 loop reads CASSRVGLAGADTQYF. In DNA, the CDR3 is TGTGCCAGCAGTCGAGTGGGGCTAGCGGGAGCGGATACGCAGTATTTT. The rearrangement links TRBV7-9 to TRBJ2-3, with TRBD2 identical over 10 bases. The germline gives CDR1 SEHNR, CDR2 FQNEAQ (reference sequence). The CDR3 totals 16 residues. V lost 6 bases, J lost 6 bases, and 12 bases stayed unmatched.

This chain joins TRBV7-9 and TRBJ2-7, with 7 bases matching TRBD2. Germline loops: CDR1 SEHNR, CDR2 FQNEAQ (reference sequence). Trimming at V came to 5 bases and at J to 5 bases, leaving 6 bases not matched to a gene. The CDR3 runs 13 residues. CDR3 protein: CASSTRTRHEQYF. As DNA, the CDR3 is TGTGCCAGCAGCACGCGGACTAGGCACGAGCAGTACTTC.

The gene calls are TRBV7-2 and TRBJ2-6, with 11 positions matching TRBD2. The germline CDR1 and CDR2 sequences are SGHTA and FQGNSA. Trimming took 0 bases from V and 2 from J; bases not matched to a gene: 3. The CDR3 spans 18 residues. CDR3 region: CASSLAILAGAGANVLTF. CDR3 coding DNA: TGTGCCAGCAGCTTAGCGATACTAGCGGGAGCTGGGGCCAACGTCCTGACTTTC.

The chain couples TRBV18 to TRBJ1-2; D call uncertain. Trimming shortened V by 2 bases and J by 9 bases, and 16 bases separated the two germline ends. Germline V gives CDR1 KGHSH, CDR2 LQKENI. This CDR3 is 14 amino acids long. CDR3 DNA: TGTGCCAGCTCACCAGAGGACGCTATATGGAGCTACACCTTC. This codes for CASSPEDAIWSYTF. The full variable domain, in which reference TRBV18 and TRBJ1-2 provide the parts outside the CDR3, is NAGVMQNPRHLVRRRGQEARLRCSPMKGHSHVYWYRQLPEEGLKFMVYLQKENIIDESGMPKERFSAEFPKEGPSILRIQQVVRGDSAAYFCASSPEDAIWSYTFGSGTRLTVV.

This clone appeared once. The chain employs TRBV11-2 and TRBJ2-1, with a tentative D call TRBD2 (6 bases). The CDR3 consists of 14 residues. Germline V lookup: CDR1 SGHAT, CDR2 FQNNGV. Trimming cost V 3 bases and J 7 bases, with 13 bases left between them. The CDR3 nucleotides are TGTGCCAGCAGCTTCGGAGGGTCCTCAAATGAGCAGTTCTTC. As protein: CASSFGGSSNEQFF. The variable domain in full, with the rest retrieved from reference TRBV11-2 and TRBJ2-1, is EAGVAQSPRYKIIEKRQSVAFWCNPISGHATLYWYQQILGQGPKLLIQFQNNGVVDDSQLPKDRFSAERLKGVDSTLKIQPAKLEDSAVYLCASSFGGSSNEQFFGPGTRLTVL.